The clone carrying this TCR beta chain was seen many times. Per the germline V gene, CDR1 is SQVTM and CDR2 is ANQGSEA. Trimming stripped 4 bases from V and 1 base from J, with 13 bases between. This CDR3 is built from 14 residues. Each CDR3 protein gets one entry after TCRdb re-called the reads with MiXCR. The sample lists some 160,000 distinct CDR3 sequences, 15% to 20% occurring once. This specimen comes from a study of T cell repertoires in cytomegalovirus infection. This TCR came from a human donor in good health (CMV status not recorded). Some clones in this sample may be carry-over from other donors' samples. The chain joins TRBV29-1 to TRBJ1-2; weak D call: TRBD1 (5 bases). The sequenced material came from CD8+ T cells from PBMCs. CDR3 nucleotide sequence: TGCAGCGTTGGGGGCAGAGATAATAACTATGGCTACACCTTC. This encodes CSVGGRDNNYGYTF.